This T cell receptor (beta chain) emerged from a study of blood T cells in healthy people across ages. In the case of this clonotype: Its antigen is unknown.

Together with a sample-barcoded 5' primer, a J-beta primer mix was included in a second PCR lasting roughly 6 to 12 cycles. TCRdb processed the 5' RACE reads anew with MiXCR; each CDR3 protein has one entry. The table records fewer than 2,000,000 distinct CDR3 sequences, about two fifths of them present only once. The study, taken as a whole, reports: CMV status of donors was unknown, possibly confounding expanded clonotype changes. When set beside aged donors, long-lived donors presented more naive CD4+ cells and higher diversity.

The CDR3 sequence is 16 residues long. Per the germline V gene, CDR1 is SGHRS and CDR2 is YFSETQ. V was clipped by 4 bases and J by 0 bases, with 14 bases between them. V usage is TRBV5-1 and J usage is TRBJ2-1; tentative D call: TRBD2 (6 bases). The receptor's source is a human donor in good health. The sequencing sample was made of blood. Here the CDR3 reads CASSPGDASSYNEQFF. CDR3 DNA sequence: TGCGCCAGCAGCCCGGGGGACGCCAGCTCCTACAATGAGCAGTTCTTC.